This entry describes one T cell receptor beta chain. Its antigen is unknown. Sequence at one end of the junction differs from germline and may be a read error. The data stem from a study of cytomegalovirus exposure and HLA in healthy donors. CDR3 length: 14 residues. Germline V lookup: CDR1 SSHAT, CDR2 FNYEAQ (reference sequence). Whole-study findings and limits: In vitro work confirmed that a few CMV-associated chains recognize CMV antigens.

Amplification used 60 Vbeta primers and 13 Jbeta primers. TCRdb's table, derived via immunoSEQ multiplex PCR, lists solely in-frame clones and lacks some. The repertoire has under 150,000 clones, around 78% of them found once; the top ten carry approximately 5.6%. The material sequenced was PBMCs. The sequence was collected from a woman in her forties in good health and CMV-seropositive. The chain employs TRBV7-7 and TRBJ2-1; 15 bases fit TRBD2. Here the CDR3 reads CASSRTSGRGEQFF. CDR3 in DNA: TGTGCTAGCAGCCGGACTAGCGGGAGGGGTGAGCAGTTCTTC.